These 24 T cell receptor beta chains originate from one sample sequenced in a study of T cells in Graves' hyperthyroidism and ophthalmopathy. Amplified regions were TCR beta CDR3 sequences from RNA transcripts. The HTBI primer set drove a first-round RT-PCR of the TCR CDR3. TCRdb used MiXCR to reprocess the multiplex PCR reads, holding one entry per CDR3 protein. The sample records 450,000 to 650,000 distinct CDR3 sequences, roughly 20% being singletons. Sequenced material: blood. These receptors all come from a man aged 18 to 30 with Graves' hyperthyroidism.

The chain joins TRBV4-1 to TRBJ2-7, with D perhaps being TRBD1 or TRBD2 (5 bases each). V lost 3 bases and J lost 6, with 33 bases in between. The CDR3 loop spans 20 amino acids. In germline, CDR1 is MGHRA, CDR2 YSYEKL. This CDR3 is CASSHPSRGGGPGSSGEQYF. The CDR3 nucleotides are TGCGCCAGCAGCCATCCATCGAGGGGTGGAGGTCCCGGATCGTCGGGCGAGCAGTACTTC.

Many counts were recorded for this clonotype. J is TRBJ1-1 and V is TRBV27; D call uncertain. V lost 6 bases to trimming and J lost 1 base, with 12 bases between them. Germline V gene sequence: CDR1 MNHEY, CDR2 SMNVEV (reference sequence). The CDR3 loop spans 14 amino acids. CDR3 nucleotide sequence: TGTGCCAGCAGAACGGGCCTGTGGAACACTGAAGCTTTCTTT. Amino acids: CASRTGLWNTEAFF.

This clonotype was detected ten times or more. This chain joins TRBV28 and TRBJ1-1, with a tentative D call TRBD1 (6 bases). Germline-derived CDR1 and CDR2 are MDHEN and SYDVKM. The V and J ends lost 3 bases and 0 bases respectively, with 11 bases between them. The CDR3 is 15 amino acids. Written as DNA, the CDR3 is TGTGCCAGCAGTTTGCCGGGGGACATGAACACTGAAGCTTTCTTT. Its translation: CASSLPGDMNTEAFF.

The gene calls are TRBV12-3 or TRBV12-4 and TRBJ1-5, with TRBD1 identical over 12 bases. CDR3 length: 17 amino acids. Trimming took 5 bases from V and 6 from J; bases not matched to a gene: 11. CDR3 sequence (DNA): TGTGCCAGCAGTCTCCCCCGGGACAGGGGGCTTGTTCAGCCCCAGCATTTT. Encoded protein: CASSLPRDRGLVQPQHF.

There are many counts of this clonotype. V usage is TRBV30 and J usage is TRBJ2-7; TRBD2 is a possible D gene (6 bases). The CDR3 contains 14 residues. CDR1 and CDR2 from the germline V gene are GTSNPN and SVGIG (reference sequence). V was shortened by 0 bases and J by 2 bases, with 11 bases between the two germline ends. The CDR3 region has the DNA TGTGCCTGGAGTGTAGAGGGACTGACCTACGAGCAGTACTTC. It encodes CAWSVEGLTYEQYF.

This clonotype was seen repeatedly, ten times or more. The genes are TRBV5-1 and TRBJ1-2, with a possible D match to TRBD1 (5 bases). The germline V gene has CDR1 SGHRS and CDR2 YFSETQ. Trimming left V 3 bases short and J 7 bases short, with 16 bases between. The CDR3 consists of 14 residues. CDR3: CASSSGGELAGYTF. The CDR3 bases are TGCGCCAGCAGCTCGGGGGGTGAACTTGCTGGCTACACCTTC.

The genes are TRBV6-5 and TRBJ1-2; 9 bases agree with TRBD1. This CDR3 spans 15 amino acids. The V gene end was trimmed by 6 bases and the J gene end by 3 bases; junction bases not matched to a gene: 8. In germline, CDR1 is MNHEY, CDR2 SVGAGI. The CDR3 spells CASRYGDRVDYGYTF. The CDR3 DNA reads TGTGCCAGCAGATATGGGGACAGGGTGGACTATGGCTACACCTTC.

This clonotype was observed a few times. DNA for the CDR3: TGCGCCAGCAGTGCCCGGGACAGGGAAGGGCCCCTCTCCTACGAGCAGTACTTC. It yields the protein CASSARDREGPLSYEQYF. V and J are TRBV10-1 and TRBJ2-7; 9 bases are shared with TRBD1. The CDR3 is 18 residues long. With V trimmed by 4 bases and J by 0 bases, 13 bases remained unmatched. Germline CDR1 is WNHNN and CDR2 is SYGVQD (reference sequence).

V gene TRBV9 combines with J gene TRBJ1-1; D gene uncertain. The germline V and J ends were trimmed by 4 bases and 2 bases, with 18 bases remaining between them. Germline V gene data show CDR1 as SGDLS and CDR2 as YYNGEE. CDR3 length: 16 amino acids. In DNA form, the CDR3 reads TGTGCCAGCAGCCCCCACGTGGGATCGACAAACACTGAAGCTTTCTTT. Protein product: CASSPHVGSTNTEAFF.

This clonotype appeared many times. The chain couples TRBV19 to TRBJ1-5; possibly TRBD1 for D (6 bases). The V and J ends lost 7 bases and 3 bases respectively, with 16 bases between them. CDR3 length equals 15 residues. Per germline, CDR1 LNHDA and CDR2 SQIVND (reference sequence). The chain's CDR3 is CASTSSDSLNQPQHF. The CDR3 DNA reads as TGTGCCAGTACCTCTTCGGACAGCCTCAATCAGCCCCAGCATTTT.

V gene TRBV12-3 or TRBV12-4 combines with J gene TRBJ2-7, with a tentative D call TRBD2 (6 bases). The CDR3 loop spans 15 amino acids. Trimming left V 6 bases short and J 5 bases short, with 20 bases between. CDR3 bases: TGTGCCAGCAGCCAAGAAAAGTTGGAGGGCAACGAGCAGTACTTC. Its protein is CASSQEKLEGNEQYF.

This clonotype turned up a few times. The rearrangement links TRBV28 to TRBJ2-7; D is perhaps TRBD1 (6 bases). CDR3 length equals 12 residues. V was trimmed by 4 bases and J by 5 bases, leaving 9 bases between them. The V gene's germline CDR1 is MDHEN and CDR2 SYDVKM. The CDR3 DNA is TGTGCCAGCAGTTGGGGGCCCAACGAGCAGTACTTC. Protein: CASSWGPNEQYF.

There are many counts of this clonotype. The CDR3 DNA reads TGTGCCAGCAGGTCGGGACAGGGAAGCACTGAAGCTTTCTTT. This translates into CASRSGQGSTEAFF. This chain links TRBV28 with TRBJ1-1; the match to TRBD1 covers 9 bases. V was clipped by 6 bases and J by 4 bases; unmatched bases: 6. This CDR3 spans 14 amino acids. The germline V gene encodes CDR1 MDHEN and CDR2 SYDVKM.

This clonotype showed up many times. The chain employs TRBV28 and TRBJ2-5, with 10 nucleotides matching TRBD1. The V segment lost 7 bases and the J segment 6 bases; nucleotides outside the gene matches: 11. The germline CDR1 and CDR2 sequences are MDHEN and SYDVKM. This CDR3 is built from 15 residues. The CDR3 here is CASKPPGTGAKTQYF. The CDR3 region has the DNA TGTGCCAGCAAACCCCCCGGGACAGGGGCTAAGACCCAGTACTTC.

This chain uses TRBV25-1 with TRBJ2-5, with 16 bases fitting TRBD2. The CDR3 contains 19 residues. The V gene end was trimmed by 3 bases and the J gene end by 2 bases; junction bases not matched to a gene: 9. Germline V gene data show CDR1 as MGHDK and CDR2 as SYGVNS. CDR3 sequence: CASSDTGTSGRAGQETQYF. The DNA of the CDR3 is TGTGCCAGCAGTGACACCGGGACTAGCGGGAGGGCCGGGCAAGAGACCCAGTACTTC. Looking up the rest from reference TRBV25-1 and TRBJ2-5 gives the full variable domain: EADIYQTPRYLVIGTGKKITLECSQTMGHDKMYWYQQDPGMELHLIHYSYGVNSTEKGDLSSESTVSRIRTEHFPLTLESARPSHTSQYLCASSDTGTSGRAGQETQYFGPGTRLLVL.

This clonotype was found many times. J is TRBJ1-1 and V is TRBV5-5; a weak D match, TRBD1 (5 bases). This CDR3 is built from 15 residues. V lost 3 bases to trimming and J lost 1 base, with 13 bases between them. Germline loops: CDR1 SGHKS, CDR2 YYEKEE (reference sequence). The CDR3 region is CASSSASTGNTEAFF. The CDR3 DNA reads as TGTGCCAGCAGCTCGGCATCAACAGGGAACACTGAAGCTTTCTTT.

Ten or more counts support this clonotype. The gene calls are TRBV2 and TRBJ1-3; D gene ambiguous. The CDR3 is made up of 14 amino acids. V was clipped by 2 bases and J by 1 base, with 6 bases between them. Germline CDR1 reads SNHLY; CDR2 reads FYNNEI. CDR3 nucleotides: TGTGCCAGCAGTGAACCAAGATCTGGAAACACCATATATTTT. Its translation is CASSEPRSGNTIYF.

This clonotype appeared many times. V and J are TRBV19 and TRBJ2-7; the D gene is possibly TRBD2 (5 bases). The germline V gene encodes CDR1 LNHDA and CDR2 SQIVND (reference sequence). V gave up 3 bases and J gave up 7 bases, with 13 bases separating them. The length of the CDR3 is 13 residues. CDR3 in amino acids: CASSIGVAGEQYF. CDR3 coding DNA: TGTGCCAGTAGTATCGGGGTAGCTGGGGAGCAGTACTTC.

This chain uses TRBV20-1 with TRBJ2-2, with D uncertain. The CDR3 runs 14 residues. V was shortened by 0 bases and J by 4 bases, with 9 bases between the two germline ends. Germline-derived CDR1 and CDR2 are DFQATT and SNEGSKA (reference sequence). The CDR3, as DNA: TGCAGTGCTAGAGATTTCCTAGTCACCGGGGAGCTGTTTTTT. This translates into CSARDFLVTGELFF.

This clonotype was counted ten times or more. The chain is built from TRBV2 and TRBJ1-1, with 8 bases aligning to TRBD1. Per the germline V gene, CDR1 is SNHLY and CDR2 is FYNNEI. This CDR3 region has 15 residues. With V trimmed by 6 bases and J by 1 base, 7 bases remained unmatched. This CDR3 is CASRDGTGWNTEAFF. CDR3 DNA: TGTGCCAGCAGAGACGGGACAGGTTGGAACACTGAAGCTTTCTTT.

The genes are TRBV6-1 and TRBJ1-5, with D possibly being TRBD1 (5 bases). The germline V gene has CDR1 MNHNS and CDR2 SASEGT. This CDR3 has 18 residues. V lost 3 bases, J lost 0 bases, and 18 bases lay in between. CDR3 sequence reads: CASSERQSRSVSNQPQHF. In DNA form, the CDR3 reads TGTGCCAGCAGTGAGCGACAGAGTCGATCTGTTAGCAATCAGCCCCAGCATTTT.

This clonotype was detected ten times or more. The chain links TRBV4-1 to TRBJ2-7; unclear D gene. The CDR3 has 13 amino acids. Germline assignment: CDR1 MGHRA and CDR2 YSYEKL. Trimming took 1 base from V and 5 from J, leaving 9 bases between them. This CDR3 reads CASSQVSGDEQYF. DNA of the CDR3: TGCGCCAGCAGCCAAGTGTCTGGGGACGAGCAGTACTTC.

This clonotype has a count of ten or more. The chain links TRBV11-2 to TRBJ2-7; 9 bases match TRBD1. With 6 bases clipped from V and 5 bases from J, the junction kept 11 bases outside the gene matches. This CDR3 has 15 amino acids. Germline CDR1 and CDR2: SGHAT and FQNNGV. This chain's CDR3 is CASSRERTGAHEQYF. The CDR3, as DNA: TGTGCCAGCAGTAGGGAGAGGACAGGGGCGCACGAGCAGTACTTC.

This chain uses TRBV19 with TRBJ2-7; D perhaps matches TRBD2 (5 bases). CDR1 and CDR2 (germline): LNHDA, SQIVND (reference sequence). The CDR3 runs 16 residues. Trimming cost V 1 base and J 1 base, with 14 bases left between them. The CDR3 reads CASSIVGYRESYEQYF. The CDR3 nucleotides are TGTGCCAGTAGTATAGTCGGGTACCGGGAATCCTACGAGCAGTACTTC. Full variable domain (outside the CDR3, taken from reference TRBV19 and TRBJ2-7): DGGITQSPKYLFRKEGQNVTLSCEQNLNHDAMYWYRQDPGQGLRLIYYSQIVNDFQKGDIAEGYSVSREKKESFPLTVTSAQKNPTAFYLCASSIVGYRESYEQYFGPGTRLTVT.